The 14 T cell receptor beta chains listed next were all sequenced from one sample in a study of immune evolution from preneoplasia to lung adenocarcinoma. Sequencing was performed with immunoSEQ multiplex PCR; in TCRdb, only in-frame clones are kept and a portion is missing. The sample has a few thousand clones, roughly 87% seen once. Sequencing input: FFPE invasive lung adenocarcinoma tissue. The receptors stem from a person aged 50-59 years with lung adenocarcinoma.

The chain joins TRBV28 to TRBJ1-3; TRBD1 agrees at 7 bases. V was pared by 10 bases and J by 6 bases, with 6 bases of the junction left unmatched. CDR3 length: 12 residues. Germline values: CDR1 MDHEN, CDR2 SYDVKM. The CDR3: CATLQGVNTIYF. In DNA, the CDR3 is TGTGCCACTCTCCAGGGGGTAAACACCATATATTTT.

J is TRBJ1-2 and V is TRBV7-9; TRBD1 aligns across 9 bases. Germline V gene data show CDR1 as SEHNR and CDR2 as FQNEAQ (reference sequence). With 6 bases clipped from V and 4 bases from J, the junction kept 15 bases outside the gene matches. The CDR3 length is 17 residues. CDR3 nucleotide sequence: TGTGCCAGCAGTAGTCCCGGGACAGGGCAAGCGCGCTATGGCTACACCTTC. Its protein product is CASSSPGTGQARYGYTF.

V is TRBV7-9 and J is TRBJ1-2; D is possibly TRBD1 (5 bases). The V gene lost 5 bases and the J gene lost 7 bases, with 23 bases spanning the gap. The CDR3 sequence is 16 residues long. Germline V lookup: CDR1 SEHNR, CDR2 FQNEAQ (reference sequence). The CDR3 DNA reads TGTGCCAGCAGCCGAACCTACTCTCGGGGGGTAGGTGGCTACACCTTC. It codes for CASSRTYSRGVGGYTF. Looking up the rest from reference TRBV7-9 and TRBJ1-2 gives the full variable domain: DTGVSQNPRHKITKRGQNVTFRCDPISEHNRLYWYRQTLGQGPEFLTYFQNEAQLEKSRLLSDRFSAERPKGSFSTLEIQRTEQGDSAMYLCASSRTYSRGVGGYTFGSGTRLTVV.

The chain joins TRBV11-3 to TRBJ2-1; D possibly corresponds to TRBD2 (6 bases). V shed 5 bases and J shed 6 bases, with 11 bases lying between them. This CDR3 contains 13 residues. Germline V gene lookup returns CDR1 SGHNT and CDR2 YENEEA. The CDR3 region has the DNA TGTGCCAGCAGCGCTGGGGGGTCCAATGAGCAGTTCTTC. Amino acid sequence: CASSAGGSNEQFF.

The gene calls are TRBV6-5 and TRBJ2-7; a weak D match, TRBD1 (6 bases). Germline-derived CDR1 and CDR2 are MNHEY and SVGAGI. This CDR3 region has 14 residues. V was clipped by 2 bases and J by 1 base, with 9 bases between them. CDR3 in amino acids: CASSYDRWSYEQYF. CDR3 nucleotide sequence: TGTGCCAGCAGTTACGACAGGTGGTCCTACGAGCAGTACTTC.

The chain carries TRBV4-2 and TRBJ2-7; D is undetermined. V dropped 0 bases and J dropped 4 bases, with 13 bases sitting between them. The CDR3 spans 15 residues. Germline V gives CDR1 LGHNA, CDR2 YNFKEQ. CDR3 sequence reads: CASSQDRAIIYEQYF. CDR3 sequence (DNA): TGTGCCAGCAGCCAAGATAGGGCTATTATTTACGAGCAGTACTTC.

The rearrangement links TRBV6-5 to TRBJ1-5, with 11 bases aligning to TRBD1. The CDR3 runs to 13 residues. Germline trimming cut 8 bases from V and 4 bases from J; bases unmatched to any gene: 1. CDR1 and CDR2 from the germline V gene are MNHEY and SVGAGI. CDR3 in amino acids: CASGQGANQPQHF. CDR3 nucleotide sequence: TGTGCCAGCGGACAGGGGGCAAATCAGCCCCAGCATTTT.

This clone appeared a single time. The chain recombines TRBV9 with TRBJ2-3, with TRBD2 matching 7 bases. V lost 0 bases, J lost 3 bases, and 7 bases stayed unmatched. The CDR3 totals 16 residues. The V gene's germline CDR1 is SGDLS and CDR2 YYNGEE. CDR3 sequence (DNA): TGTGCCAGCAGCGTAGGGGGCGGGAGAAGGACAGATACGCAGTATTTT. The encoded protein is CASSVGGGRRTDTQYF.

The CDR3 protein is CASSPGGSGQETQYF. The DNA of the CDR3 is TGTGCCAGCTCACCAGGGGGCTCGGGGCAAGAGACCCAGTACTTC. The rearrangement uses TRBV18 and TRBJ2-5; the D gene is possibly TRBD1 (6 bases). Germline-derived CDR1 and CDR2 are KGHSH and LQKENI. Trimming removed 2 bases at V and 2 bases at J, with 12 bases between. CDR3 size: 15 residues.

The V gene is TRBV5-4, the J gene TRBJ2-7; 10 bases match TRBD1. V shed 4 bases, J shed 3 bases, and the junction held 4 bases outside the gene matches. CDR3 length: 14 amino acids. CDR1 SGHNT and CDR2 YYREEE come from the germline V gene (reference sequence). CDR3 DNA: TGTGCCAGCAGCCGTGGGACAGGGGACTACGAGCAGTACTTC. As protein: CASSRGTGDYEQYF.

The chain couples TRBV30 to TRBJ2-2; D is unclear. V lost 1 base, J lost 5 bases, and 11 bases lay in between. CDR1 is GTSNPN, CDR2 SVGIG, per germline (reference sequence). This CDR3 contains 14 residues. CDR3 sequence reads: CAWSGRMCTGELFF. The CDR3 DNA reads as TGTGCCTGGAGTGGCAGGATGTGTACCGGGGAGCTGTTTTTT.

The chain joins TRBV29-1 to TRBJ1-1; D is perhaps TRBD1 (6 bases). CDR1 and CDR2 (germline): SQVTM, ANQGSEA. With 6 bases removed from V and 8 bases from J, the gap between germline ends came to 19 bases. The CDR3 consists of 13 residues. The CDR3 loop reads CSVRGGGKREAFF. The CDR3 DNA follows: TGCAGCGTCCGAGGGGGGGGGAAGCGAGAAGCTTTCTTT.

The chain's CDR3 is CASSLSGRHTDTQYF. The CDR3 coding sequence is TGTGCCAGCAGTTTGAGCGGGAGGCACACAGATACGCAGTATTTT. The chain joins TRBV6-5 to TRBJ2-3; TRBD2 matches 9 bases. CDR3 size: 15 residues. Germline V gene lookup returns CDR1 MNHEY and CDR2 SVGAGI. J lost 2 bases, V lost 4 bases, and 4 bases had no gene match.

This chain uses TRBV4-1 with TRBJ1-5; D is ambiguous. Trimming removed 0 bases at V and 1 base at J, with 10 bases between. This CDR3 comprises 16 residues. Germline CDR1 is MGHRA and CDR2 is YSYEKL. This CDR3 is CASSQDSGRSNQPQHF. The CDR3 nucleotides are TGCGCCAGCAGCCAAGACTCCGGACGGAGCAATCAGCCCCAGCATTTT.